The 15 T cell receptor beta chains below all came from one sample that was sequenced in a study of cytomegalovirus exposure and HLA in healthy donors. A multiplex PCR was run with 60 Vbeta primers and 13 Jbeta primers. Profiled with immunoSEQ multiplex PCR; TCRdb holds only in-frame clones, not every one. The sample gives tens of thousands of clones, 78% of which show up once; around 1.5% is in the top ten. Sequenced sample: PBMCs. These receptors were collected from a man aged 35-49 years in good health and CMV-seronegative.

CDR3 amino acids: CASSRDRKNTEAFF. In DNA, the CDR3 is TGTGCCAGCAGCCGGGACAGGAAGAACACTGAAGCTTTCTTT. The rearrangement links TRBV7-2 to TRBJ1-1; 8 bases are shared with TRBD1. Germline values: CDR1 SGHTA, CDR2 FQGNSA. The V segment lost 5 bases and the J segment 1 base; nucleotides outside the gene matches: 3. The CDR3 runs to 14 residues. The full variable domain, rest sourced from reference TRBV7-2 and TRBJ1-1, is GAGVSQSPSNKVTEKGKDVELRCDPISGHTALYWYRQSLGQGLEFLIYFQGNSAPDKSGLPSDRFSAERTGGSVSTLTIQRTQQEDSAVYLCASSRDRKNTEAFFGQGTRLTVV.

The CDR3 DNA reads TGTGCCAGCTCCTCGGCGGGGGTAGAGACCCAGTACTTC. This codes for CASSSAGVETQYF. V usage is TRBV28 and J usage is TRBJ2-5; 7 bases agree with TRBD2. The J segment lost 4 bases and the V segment lost 8 bases, leaving 7 bases of the junction unmatched. CDR3 length: 13 residues. Germline CDR1 and CDR2: MDHEN and SYDVKM.

This clone was recorded a few times. The chain employs TRBV19 and TRBJ2-5, with TRBD1 identical over 10 bases. The CDR3 sequence is 15 residues long. Unmatched junction bases numbered 7, after V lost 5 bases and J lost 4 bases. Germline V gene data show CDR1 as LNHDA and CDR2 as SQIVND (reference sequence). The CDR3 DNA follows: TGTGCCAGTAGTTCCGCCGGGACAGGGGTAGAGACCCAGTACTTC. Translating it yields CASSSAGTGVETQYF.

The J gene is TRBJ2-5, the V gene TRBV18, with D possibly being TRBD1 (7 bases). The V gene's germline CDR1 is KGHSH and CDR2 LQKENI. Between the trimmed V and J ends, which lost 3 bases and 3 bases, there was a span of 11 bases. CDR3 length: 14 residues. The DNA for the CDR3 is TGTGCCAGCTCACCCCGCGGGACAGAAGAGACCCAGTACTTC. Amino acids: CASSPRGTEETQYF.

The chain employs TRBV28 and TRBJ1-4; D remains unclear. In germline, CDR1 is MDHEN, CDR2 SYDVKM. Trimming took off 3 bases at V and 6 bases at J, with 11 bases between the two ends. The CDR3 is made up of 14 amino acids. CDR3 sequence (DNA): TGTGCCAGCAGTTTTCGCGGTACCTATGAAAAACTGTTTTTT. Translation gives CASSFRGTYEKLFF.

On this clone: One junction end disagrees with the germline gene, perhaps due to a read error. The chain is built from TRBV7-9 and TRBJ2-3; tentative D call: TRBD2 (5 bases). This CDR3 is built from 17 residues. CDR1 is SEHNR, CDR2 FQNEAQ, per germline (reference sequence). This CDR3 reads CSSSLGREVSSTDTQYF. For the CDR3, the DNA is TGTTCCAGCAGCTTAGGGAGAGAGGTATCTAGCACAGATACGCAGTATTTT.

The chain carries TRBV19 and TRBJ1-1, with D possibly matching TRBD1 (6 bases). Germline CDR1 and CDR2: LNHDA and SQIVND (reference sequence). This CDR3 contains 13 residues. Trimming took 4 bases from V and 2 from J, leaving 8 bases between them. The CDR3 coding sequence is TGTGCCAGTAGTACACAGGGAAACACTGAAGCTTTCTTT. Its translation is CASSTQGNTEAFF.

Comments on this clone: The junction does not match germline at one end; this may be a read error. The chain uses TRBV7-7 and TRBJ2-5; 7 bases match TRBD2. There are 15 residues in the CDR3. CDR1 is SSHAT, CDR2 FNYEAQ, per germline (reference sequence). The CDR3 loop reads CASSLGVGEGETQYF. The CDR3 nucleotides are TGTGCTAGCAGCTTGGGAGTGGGGGAGGGGGAGACCCAGTACTTC.

There are a few counts of this clone. This chain connects TRBV19 to TRBJ2-1; perhaps TRBD2 as D (5 bases). Germline V gives CDR1 LNHDA, CDR2 SQIVND (reference sequence). The CDR3 extends over 15 amino acids. With 7 bases removed from V and 0 bases from J, the gap between germline ends came to 13 bases. The CDR3 sequence is CASIPPGSSYNEQFF. The DNA for the CDR3 is TGTGCCAGTATTCCTCCGGGGAGCTCCTACAATGAGCAGTTCTTC. Full variable domain (outside the CDR3, taken from reference TRBV19 and TRBJ2-1): DGGITQSPKYLFRKEGQNVTLSCEQNLNHDAMYWYRQDPGQGLRLIYYSQIVNDFQKGDIAEGYSVSREKKESFPLTVTSAQKNPTAFYLCASIPPGSSYNEQFFGPGTRLTVL.

The chain combines TRBV11-2 with TRBJ2-5; 7 nucleotides agree with TRBD1. CDR3 size: 15 residues. Germline V lookup: CDR1 SGHAT, CDR2 FQNNGV. Trimming removed 3 bases from V and 5 bases from J; junction bases left unmatched: 9. The CDR3 nucleotides read TGTGCCAGCAGCTTCAACAGGGGCCAAGGGGAGACCCAGTACTTC. Protein sequence: CASSFNRGQGETQYF.

This chain's CDR3 is CASSPYPRGTPEAFF. CDR3 bases: TGTGCCAGCAGCCCTTATCCCAGGGGGACTCCTGAAGCTTTCTTT. The gene calls are TRBV7-2 and TRBJ1-1, with 7 bases identical to TRBD1. The CDR3 totals 15 residues. J lost 6 bases, V lost 5 bases, and 12 bases had no gene match. CDR1 is SGHTA, CDR2 FQGNSA, per germline.

This clone has a handful of counts. J is TRBJ2-7 and V is TRBV10-2; D possibly corresponds to TRBD2 (7 bases). The CDR3 totals 13 residues. Germline V CDR1 and CDR2: WSHSY, SAAADI. Trimming left V 8 bases short and J 1 base short, with 12 bases between. The CDR3 DNA follows: TGCGCCAGCTTCGCGGGGGCTTCCTACGAGCAGTACTTC. This codes for CASFAGASYEQYF.

The CDR3: CASSQVASYEQYF. In nucleotides, the CDR3 is TGCGCCAGCAGCCAAGTGGCTAGCTACGAGCAGTACTTC. V usage is TRBV4-1 and J usage is TRBJ2-7; D not certain. In germline, CDR1 is MGHRA, CDR2 YSYEKL. This CDR3 has 13 amino acids. V was pared by 1 base and J by 3 bases, with 7 bases between.

This rearrangement joins TRBV5-1 to TRBJ1-1; 8 bases line up with TRBD1. Germline-derived CDR1 and CDR2 are SGHRS and YFSETQ. The trim removed 4 bases at V and 4 bases at J, leaving 3 bases unmatched. The CDR3 runs to 13 residues. The CDR3 is CASSRTGGTEAFF. CDR3 sequence (DNA): TGCGCCAGCAGCCGAACAGGGGGCACTGAAGCTTTCTTT. Full variable domain (rest looked up from reference TRBV5-1 and TRBJ1-1): KAGVTQTPRYLIKTRGQQVTLSCSPISGHRSVSWYQQTPGQGLQFLFEYFSETQRNKGNFPGRFSGRQFSNSRSEMNVSTLELGDSALYLCASSRTGGTEAFFGQGTRLTVV.

The chain carries TRBV25-1 and TRBJ1-4; 10 bases align to TRBD1. Germline trimming cut 3 bases from V and 8 bases from J; bases unmatched to any gene: 6. Per the germline V gene, CDR1 is MGHDK and CDR2 is SYGVNS. CDR3 length: 15 residues. CDR3 sequence (DNA): TGTGCCAGCAGTGAGGACAGGGGGAGGCGGGAAAAACTGTTTTTT. As protein: CASSEDRGRREKLFF.